Listed below are T cell receptor beta chains from one sample, sequenced in a study of identical twins. One entry per CDR3 protein results from TCRdb running MiXCR on the 5' RACE reads. The repertoire includes a few hundred thousand distinct CDR3 sequences, 10% of them detected once, and about 9.1% sits in the top ten. Material for sequencing was memory T cells sorted from blood. The source of these receptors is a man in his fifties in good health. Each CDR3 is given with its conserved first and last residue. D genes are given only for firm matches. The listing skips clone size in some rows; elsewhere it reads once, few, many or a size class.

D gene: TRBD1
clone size: NA
V gene: TRBV19
J gene: TRBJ1-1
CDR3 DNA: TGTGCCAGTACCCCCTCGGGACAGGGTAGGGACACTGAAGCTTTCTTT
CDR3 protein: CASTPSGQGRDTEAFF

D gene: TRBD2
clone size: many
V gene: TRBV6-1
J gene: TRBJ2-1
CDR3 DNA: TGTGCCAGCAAAGGACTAGCGGGAGGGGGGTCCTACAATGAGCAGTTCTTC
CDR3 protein: CASKGLAGGGSYNEQFF

D gene: NA
clone size: NA
V gene: TRBV5-4
J gene: TRBJ2-1
CDR3 DNA: TGTGCCAGCATGCTGGACCAACAGGGGGGGAATGAGCAGTTCTTC
CDR3 protein: CASMLDQQGGNEQFF

D gene: TRBD2
clone size: many
V gene: TRBV4-3
J gene: TRBJ2-4
CDR3 DNA: TGCGCCAGCAGCCGAGACTACGGGACTAGCGGGGGCATTCAGTACTTC
CDR3 protein: CASSRDYGTSGGIQYF

D gene: NA
clone size: NA
V gene: TRBV7-3
J gene: TRBJ2-3
CDR3 DNA: TGTGCCAGCAGCCTCACAGACAGCACAGATACGCAGTATTTT
CDR3 protein: CASSLTDSTDTQYF

D gene: NA
clone size: few
V gene: TRBV28
J gene: TRBJ2-3
CDR3 DNA: TGTGCCAGCAGTTTAGAAAGGGTTGCGGGTAGCACAGATACGCAGTATTTT
CDR3 protein: CASSLERVAGSTDTQYF

D gene: NA
clone size: NA
V gene: TRBV29-1
J gene: TRBJ2-1
CDR3 DNA: TGCAGCGGCCGGACCCAATTCAATGAGCAGTTCTTC
CDR3 protein: CSGRTQFNEQFF

D gene: TRBD1
clone size: few
V gene: TRBV28
J gene: TRBJ2-7
CDR3 DNA: TGTGCCAGCAGTACAGACAGGGGGAAATACGAGCAGTACTTC
CDR3 protein: CASSTDRGKYEQYF

D gene: TRBD1
clone size: many
V gene: TRBV20-1
J gene: TRBJ1-2
CDR3 DNA: TGCAGTGCTACTGAAAGGGGGCCGAACTATGGCTACACCTTC
CDR3 protein: CSATERGPNYGYTF

D gene: TRBD1
clone size: few
V gene: TRBV28
J gene: TRBJ2-7
CDR3 DNA: TGTGCCAGCAGTTTCGGCGGGACAGGGTTCAAAAAGCAGTACTTC
CDR3 protein: CASSFGGTGFKKQYF

D gene: NA
clone size: NA
V gene: TRBV20-1
J gene: TRBJ1-1
CDR3 DNA: TGCAGTGGTATACTGAACACTGAAGCTTTCTTT
CDR3 protein: CSGILNTEAFF

D gene: NA
clone size: NA
V gene: TRBV7-6
J gene: TRBJ1-5
CDR3 DNA: TGTGCCAGCAGCTTAGGTAAAGGTTCAAGACAGCCCCAGCATTTT
CDR3 protein: CASSLGKGSRQPQHF

D gene: NA
clone size: many
V gene: TRBV5-6
J gene: TRBJ1-4
CDR3 DNA: TGTGCCAGCAGCCTGGAGAAAGTATTAGCTGAAAAACTGTTTTTT
CDR3 protein: CASSLEKVLAEKLFF

D gene: NA
clone size: many
V gene: TRBV7-9
J gene: TRBJ2-2
CDR3 DNA: TGTGCCAGCAGCCCCGGGCCGGGGGCAACGGGCGGGGAGCTGTTTTTT
CDR3 protein: CASSPGPGATGGELFF

D gene: NA
clone size: NA
V gene: TRBV18
J gene: TRBJ2-5
CDR3 DNA: TGTGCCAGCTCACAACCCACCGGGACCCAGTACTTC
CDR3 protein: CASSQPTGTQYF

D gene: TRBD2
clone size: many
V gene: TRBV10-3
J gene: TRBJ2-3
CDR3 DNA: TGTGCCATCAGGGAGACTAGCGGGCCCATTGACGGAGGGCAGTATTTT
CDR3 protein: CAIRETSGPIDGGQYF

D gene: TRBD1
clone size: NA
V gene: TRBV7-2
J gene: TRBJ2-3
CDR3 DNA: TGTGCCAGCAGCTTCCAGACAGGGGCAGATACGCAGTATTTT
CDR3 protein: CASSFQTGADTQYF

D gene: NA
clone size: many
V gene: TRBV28
J gene: TRBJ2-5
CDR3 DNA: TGTGCCAGCAGTTTATTAGGGGCTGCAATGGAGACCCAGTACTTC
CDR3 protein: CASSLLGAAMETQYF

D gene: TRBD1
clone size: NA
V gene: TRBV5-1
J gene: TRBJ1-2
CDR3 DNA: TGCGCCAGCGGCCCACAGGGGAACTATGGCTACACCTTC
CDR3 protein: CASGPQGNYGYTF

D gene: NA
clone size: few
V gene: TRBV29-1
J gene: TRBJ1-6
CDR3 DNA: TGCAGCGTCTCGGACGGGGCCTATAATTCACCCCTCCACTTT
CDR3 protein: CSVSDGAYNSPLHF

D gene: TRBD1
clone size: NA
V gene: TRBV28
J gene: TRBJ2-5
CDR3 DNA: TGTGCCAGCAGCTCACAGGGGACCCCAGAGACCCAGTACTTC
CDR3 protein: CASSSQGTPETQYF

D gene: NA
clone size: many
V gene: TRBV10-3
J gene: TRBJ2-1
CDR3 DNA: TGTGCCATCAGTGAGTCGAGGGAGCAGTTCTTC
CDR3 protein: CAISESREQFF

D gene: TRBD1
clone size: few
V gene: TRBV4-1
J gene: TRBJ2-5
CDR3 DNA: TGCGCCAGCAGCCCCCCGGGACAGGGGCGCGAGACCCAGTACTTC
CDR3 protein: CASSPPGQGRETQYF

D gene: NA
clone size: NA
V gene: TRBV7-2
J gene: TRBJ2-3
CDR3 DNA: TGTGCCAGCAGCTTGTCGACGGGCACAGATACGCAGTATTTT
CDR3 protein: CASSLSTGTDTQYF

D gene: NA
clone size: NA
V gene: TRBV29-1
J gene: TRBJ2-5
CDR3 DNA: TGCAGCGTTGTGGGGGGACGGGAGACCCAGTACTTC
CDR3 protein: CSVVGGRETQYF

D gene: TRBD2
clone size: many
V gene: TRBV20-1
J gene: TRBJ2-7
CDR3 DNA: TGCAGTGCTAGAAGGAACGGGAGGGCCTACGAGCAGTACTTC
CDR3 protein: CSARRNGRAYEQYF

D gene: TRBD2
clone size: many
V gene: TRBV5-1
J gene: TRBJ2-1
CDR3 DNA: TGCGCCAGCAGCTTAACTAGCGGGAGGAGTGAGCAGTTCTTC
CDR3 protein: CASSLTSGRSEQFF

D gene: TRBD1
clone size: NA
V gene: TRBV4-2
J gene: TRBJ1-2
CDR3 DNA: TGTGCCAGCAGCCAAGATATGGGACAGGGTTATGGCTACACCTTC
CDR3 protein: CASSQDMGQGYGYTF

D gene: NA
clone size: many
V gene: TRBV7-9
J gene: TRBJ2-1
CDR3 DNA: TGTGCCAGCAGCCTCACACAGGGACGGGATGAGCAGTTCTTC
CDR3 protein: CASSLTQGRDEQFF

D gene: TRBD2
clone size: NA
V gene: TRBV6-2/TRBV6-3
J gene: TRBJ2-7
CDR3 DNA: TGTGCCAGCGGAGAGCTAGCGGGAGTCGCAACTCAGTACTTC
CDR3 protein: CASGELAGVATQYF

D gene: NA
clone size: many
V gene: TRBV24-1
J gene: TRBJ2-3
CDR3 DNA: TGTGCCACCAGTGGCCCAGGACCGAACCCTAGCACAGATACGCAGTATTTT
CDR3 protein: CATSGPGPNPSTDTQYF

D gene: NA
clone size: few
V gene: TRBV20-1
J gene: TRBJ1-6
CDR3 DNA: TGCAGTGCTAGAGAGGGGGGCGAAAAAAATTCACCCCTCCACTTT
CDR3 protein: CSAREGGEKNSPLHF

D gene: TRBD1
clone size: many
V gene: TRBV5-1
J gene: TRBJ2-3
CDR3 DNA: TGCGCCAGCAGCCCCGGACAGGGGGCTACAGATACGCAGTATTTT
CDR3 protein: CASSPGQGATDTQYF

D gene: NA
clone size: many
V gene: TRBV28
J gene: TRBJ2-1
CDR3 DNA: TGTGCCAGCAGTCCGGTGGGGGCGGGAGCAACTCTTTACAATGAGCAGTTCTTC
CDR3 protein: CASSPVGAGATLYNEQFF

D gene: NA
clone size: NA
V gene: TRBV20-1
J gene: TRBJ1-1
CDR3 DNA: TGCAGTGCTGGGGGCAGGGCGCGGATGAACACTGAAGCTTTCTTT
CDR3 protein: CSAGGRARMNTEAFF

D gene: NA
clone size: NA
V gene: TRBV7-8
J gene: TRBJ2-7
CDR3 DNA: TGTGCCAGCAGCTTTGGTCTCTCCTACGAGCAGTACTTC
CDR3 protein: CASSFGLSYEQYF

D gene: TRBD2
clone size: few
V gene: TRBV20-1
J gene: TRBJ2-7
CDR3 DNA: TGCAGTGCTAGAGACGTCGGGAGGACCATCTACGAGCAGTACTTC
CDR3 protein: CSARDVGRTIYEQYF

D gene: NA
clone size: NA
V gene: TRBV20-1
J gene: TRBJ2-5
CDR3 DNA: TGCAGTGCCCCGAGCCCAGGTCGCGGGCAAGAGACCCAGTACTTC
CDR3 protein: CSAPSPGRGQETQYF

D gene: NA
clone size: NA
V gene: TRBV18
J gene: TRBJ2-2
CDR3 DNA: TGTGCCAGCTCACCAGGGTTGAGGTCCCTGAACACCGGGGAGCTGTTTTTT
CDR3 protein: CASSPGLRSLNTGELFF

D gene: TRBD1
clone size: NA
V gene: TRBV29-1
J gene: TRBJ1-2
CDR3 DNA: TGCAGCGTCAACAGGGGGGGAAGCTATGGCTACACCTTC
CDR3 protein: CSVNRGGSYGYTF

D gene: TRBD2
clone size: many
V gene: TRBV4-2
J gene: TRBJ2-7
CDR3 DNA: TGTGCCAGCAGCCAAGATTTGGGGCTAGCGGGGGCCTACGAGCAGTACTTC
CDR3 protein: CASSQDLGLAGAYEQYF

D gene: TRBD2
clone size: NA
V gene: TRBV20-1
J gene: TRBJ2-3
CDR3 DNA: TGCAGTGCTCCACTAACTAGCGGGAGGACAGATACGCAGTATTTT
CDR3 protein: CSAPLTSGRTDTQYF

D gene: NA
clone size: many
V gene: TRBV5-5
J gene: TRBJ2-2
CDR3 DNA: TGTGCCAGCAGCTTCCGACAGCGCCCGAACACCGGGGAGCTGTTTTTT
CDR3 protein: CASSFRQRPNTGELFF

D gene: NA
clone size: many
V gene: TRBV5-4
J gene: TRBJ2-5
CDR3 DNA: TGTGCCAGCAGCTTGTCGGGACCTCAAGGTGGGACCCAGTACTTC
CDR3 protein: CASSLSGPQGGTQYF

D gene: NA
clone size: NA
V gene: TRBV19
J gene: TRBJ1-5
CDR3 DNA: TGTGCCAGTAGTACCCAACAGGGAAACAATCAGCCCCAGCATTTT
CDR3 protein: CASSTQQGNNQPQHF

D gene: NA
clone size: NA
V gene: TRBV19
J gene: TRBJ1-3
CDR3 DNA: TGTGCCACCGACAGGACTACTGGAAACACCATATATTTT
CDR3 protein: CATDRTTGNTIYF

D gene: TRBD1
clone size: few
V gene: TRBV20-1
J gene: TRBJ1-1
CDR3 DNA: TGCAGTGCTTACGGACAGGGGATTGCTGAAGCTTTCTTT
CDR3 protein: CSAYGQGIAEAFF

D gene: NA
clone size: NA
V gene: TRBV15
J gene: TRBJ1-2
CDR3 DNA: TGTGCCACCAGCAGAGATGAGGGGCGCTACTATGGCTACACCTTC
CDR3 protein: CATSRDEGRYYGYTF

D gene: NA
clone size: NA
V gene: TRBV28
J gene: TRBJ2-7
CDR3 DNA: TGTGCCAGCATCCAACAGGGAGTCTTGAAGCAGTACTTC
CDR3 protein: CASIQQGVLKQYF

D gene: TRBD1
clone size: many
V gene: TRBV5-1
J gene: TRBJ2-7
CDR3 DNA: TGCGCCAGCAGCCCTGGGGGGCAGGGGGCGTTATACGAGCAGTACTTC
CDR3 protein: CASSPGGQGALYEQYF

D gene: NA
clone size: NA
V gene: TRBV3-1
J gene: TRBJ2-2
CDR3 DNA: TGTGCCAGCAGCCAAGGGACTATCACCGGGGAGCTGTTTTTT
CDR3 protein: CASSQGTITGELFF

D gene: NA
clone size: many
V gene: TRBV5-1
J gene: TRBJ2-3
CDR3 DNA: TGCGCCAGCAGTCTTGAAATCCTCTCAGATACGCAGTATTTT
CDR3 protein: CASSLEILSDTQYF

D gene: NA
clone size: many
V gene: TRBV12-3/TRBV12-4
J gene: TRBJ1-5
CDR3 DNA: TGTGCCAGCAGTTCCCCGACAATCAGCAATCAGCCCCAGCATTTT
CDR3 protein: CASSSPTISNQPQHF